A single T cell receptor beta chain is shown here with its context. The antigen is not known. PCR was performed using 60 Vbeta and 13 Jbeta primers. TCRdb's copy holds only in-frame clones and misses some; the assay was immunoSEQ multiplex PCR. The sample lists around 170,000 clones, 75% to 85% occurring once. The data originate from a study of cytomegalovirus exposure and HLA in healthy donors. At the level of the study: Among some 400 genotyped donors, 80% to 90% fell in the Caucasian-associated ancestry cluster. Study-wide results and limits: CMV antigen specificity was confirmed in vitro for three CMV-associated chains. HLA alleles showed associations with approximately 15,000 TCR beta sequences in a later analysis, at a 0.05 false discovery rate.

The CDR3 length is 13 residues. V lost 0 bases, J lost 3 bases, and 7 bases lay in between. CDR1 is SGDLS and CDR2 is YYNGEE in the germline V gene. The sample taken for sequencing was PBMCs. The chain is built from TRBV9 and TRBJ2-7; D may be TRBD2 (5 bases). This clonotype originated in a man between 18 and 35 years old in good health and CMV-seronegative. CDR3 DNA: TGTGCCAGCAGCGTAGGACGGGACTACGAGCAGTACTTC. It specifies CASSVGRDYEQYF.